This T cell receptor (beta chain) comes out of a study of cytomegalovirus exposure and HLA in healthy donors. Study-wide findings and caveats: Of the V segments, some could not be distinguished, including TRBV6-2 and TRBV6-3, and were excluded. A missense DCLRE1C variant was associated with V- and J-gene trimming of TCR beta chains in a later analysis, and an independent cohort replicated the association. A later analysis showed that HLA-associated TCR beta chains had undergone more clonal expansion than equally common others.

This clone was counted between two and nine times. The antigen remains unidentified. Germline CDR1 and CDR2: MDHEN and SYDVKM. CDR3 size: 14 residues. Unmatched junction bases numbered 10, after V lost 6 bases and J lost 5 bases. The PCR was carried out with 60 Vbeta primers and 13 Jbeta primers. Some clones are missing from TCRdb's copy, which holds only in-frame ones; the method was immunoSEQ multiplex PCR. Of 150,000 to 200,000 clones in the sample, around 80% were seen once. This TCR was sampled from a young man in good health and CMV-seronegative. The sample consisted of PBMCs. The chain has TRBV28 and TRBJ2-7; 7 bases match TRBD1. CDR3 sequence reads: CASRTGWGIDEQYF. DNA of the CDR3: TGTGCCAGCAGGACAGGGTGGGGAATAGACGAGCAGTACTTC.